Included here is one T cell receptor (beta chain) sequence, with context. Its antigen is still unknown. The data derive from a study of Ad26.COV2.S vaccination and SARS-CoV-2 variants. Study context: Doses of Ad26.COV2.S were injected into muscle once or twice, 56 days apart.

Treatment denoted: roughly 20 received Ad26.COV2.S at low or high dose, single or two shots; 5 received placebo; per-sample allocation not given. Each sample was drawn 63 days after the first injection (of vaccine or placebo). Wuhan-strain SARS-CoV-2 spike was expressed by the Ad26 vector that made up the vaccine. Trimming removed 4 bases from V and 8 bases from J, with 15 bases in between. This CDR3 spans 14 amino acids. Germline V gene sequence: CDR1 MNHEY, CDR2 SVGEGT. The study's findings and limits: Placebo recipients had lower spike-specific TCR breadth than vaccine recipients.

Sequencing used immunoSEQ multiplex PCR; TCRdb keeps in-frame clones, though not all of them. The sample carries about 350,000 clones, around 84% recorded once. This material consisted of peripheral blood, taken in a trial of Ad26.COV2.S vaccine versus placebo. The rearrangement joins TRBV6-2 or TRBV6-3 to TRBJ2-1; D uncertain. The TCR originated in a person aged 18-65 years who received the Ad26.COV2.S COVID-19 vaccine or a placebo. The CDR3 is CASSWFSTRDEQFF. The CDR3, as DNA: TGTGCCAGCAGTTGGTTCTCCACCCGGGATGAGCAGTTCTTC.